These T cell receptor beta chains were read from a single sample in a study of regulatory T cells in long-lasting Graves disease. MiXCR, applied by TCRdb to the multiplex PCR reads, yields one record per CDR3 protein. The sample carries 350,000 to 450,000 distinct CDR3 sequences, approximately 10% recorded once. These data also formed part of another study, on T cells in Graves' hyperthyroidism and ophthalmopathy.

Specimen: peripheral blood mononuclear cells (PBMCs), collected at new diagnosis, from a patient treated with antithyroid drugs. The origin of the receptors is a woman between 18 and 29 years old with Graves disease. Both conserved end residues are part of each CDR3. Fields, in order: CDR3 protein, CDR3 DNA, clone size, J gene, D gene, V gene. A D gene is named only where the DNA matches it firmly. Clone size is given for some rows only: seen once, a few or many times, or a class if the clone is expanded.

CASGKYGYTF,TGTGCCTCAGGGAAGTATGGCTACACCTTC,many,TRBJ1-2,.,TRBV28
CASSHHRLGDRNTDTQYF,TGTGCCAGCAGTCATCACAGACTCGGGGACAGAAACACAGATACGCAGTATTTT,many,TRBJ2-3,TRBD1,TRBV6-2/TRBV6-3
CSAKRIRDNSNEQFF,TGCAGTGCCAAGAGGATTCGGGACAACTCAAATGAGCAGTTCTTC,.,TRBJ2-1,.,TRBV20-1
CATSRVKSLNTGELFF,TGTGCCACCAGCAGAGTGAAGAGCCTAAACACCGGGGAGCTGTTTTTT,.,TRBJ2-2,.,TRBV15
CASTLSGGSNQPQHF,TGCGCCAGCACCCTTTCGGGGGGATCCAATCAGCCCCAGCATTTT,.,TRBJ1-5,.,TRBV5-1
CASSWRDQTYEQYF,TGTGCCAGCAGCTGGCGGGACCAAACTTACGAGCAGTACTTC,few,TRBJ2-7,.,TRBV5-5
CASSQINREDYGYTF,TGTGCCAGCAGTCAAATCAACAGGGAAGACTATGGCTACACCTTC,many,TRBJ1-2,.,TRBV12-3/TRBV12-4
CASSLTGLGEQFF,TGTGCCAGCAGTTTAACAGGGTTGGGTGAGCAGTTCTTC,many,TRBJ2-1,.,TRBV28
CASSMSEGKQFF,TGTGCCAGTAGTATGTCAGAGGGAAAGCAGTTCTTC,once,TRBJ2-1,.,TRBV19
CASNLRQGAQNEQFF,TGTGCCAGCAATCTACGACAGGGGGCGCAAAATGAGCAGTTCTTC,few,TRBJ2-1,TRBD1,TRBV6-1
CASSLFLYNEQFF,TGTGCCAGCAGCTTATTTCTTTACAATGAGCAGTTCTTC,.,TRBJ2-1,.,TRBV7-3
CASSLGRRDGYTF,TGTGCCAGCAGCTTGGGGAGAAGGGATGGCTACACCTTC,many,TRBJ1-2,.,TRBV7-3
CASSFWVWGGLKVDEQFF,TGTGCCAGCAGTTTTTGGGTGTGGGGGGGACTAAAGGTAGATGAGCAGTTCTTC,many,TRBJ2-1,TRBD2,TRBV12-3/TRBV12-4
CASKVGLGSGAYNEQFF,TGTGCCAGCAAGGTGGGGCTGGGTAGCGGAGCTTACAATGAGCAGTTCTTC,many,TRBJ2-1,.,TRBV6-2/TRBV6-3
CASSHSLIAGLAKNIQYF,TGCGCCAGCAGCCACAGCCTAATAGCGGGGCTAGCCAAAAACATTCAGTACTTC,.,TRBJ2-4,TRBD2,TRBV4-3
CASSPDGDYGYTF,TGTGCCAGCAGCCCTGATGGAGACTATGGCTACACCTTC,many,TRBJ1-2,.,TRBV7-2
CASSPLARKEFF,TGTGCCAGCAGCCCCCTCGCACGGAAGGAGTTCTTC,.,TRBJ2-1,.,TRBV7-2
CASSPRDRVITDTQYF,TGTGCCAGCAGTCCAAGGGACAGGGTCATTACTGATACGCAGTATTTT,many,TRBJ2-3,TRBD1,TRBV27
CSARNLAGSSYNEQFF,TGCAGTGCTAGAAACCTAGCGGGAAGCTCCTACAATGAGCAGTTCTTC,few,TRBJ2-1,TRBD2,TRBV20-1
CASSGPGVGGYTF,TGTGCCAGCAGCGGGCCAGGGGTTGGTGGCTACACCTTC,few,TRBJ1-2,.,TRBV9
CASSRTSGRVGTDTQYF,TGCGCCAGCAGCCGGACTAGCGGGAGGGTCGGCACAGATACGCAGTATTTT,few,TRBJ2-3,TRBD2,TRBV4-1
CASSDQTDNSGSSYEQYF,TGTGCCAGCAGTGATCAGACGGATAATAGCGGGAGTTCCTACGAGCAGTACTTC,few,TRBJ2-7,TRBD2,TRBV27
CASSVDGVRTYNEQFF,TGTGCCAGCAGCGTAGACGGGGTTAGAACCTACAATGAGCAGTTCTTC,few,TRBJ2-1,.,TRBV9
CASSLSSPSSPLHF,TGTGCCAGCAGTTTATCCAGCCCATCGTCACCCCTCCACTTT,.,TRBJ1-6,.,TRBV27
CASSLVEKSTGELFF,TGTGCCAGCAGCTTAGTAGAGAAGAGCACCGGGGAGCTGTTTTTT,many,TRBJ2-2,.,TRBV7-9
CASSLGTSGGPQETQYF,TGTGCCAGCAGTTTAGGAACTAGCGGGGGACCGCAAGAGACCCAGTACTTC,many,TRBJ2-5,TRBD2,TRBV12-3/TRBV12-4
CASSCKTGTGRKNQPQHF,TGTGCCAGCAGCTGCAAGACCGGGACAGGGAGGAAAAATCAGCCCCAGCATTTT,.,TRBJ1-5,TRBD1,TRBV6-1
CASSLRRDQETQYF,TGTGCCAGCAGTTTGAGGAGAGACCAAGAGACCCAGTACTTC,many,TRBJ2-5,.,TRBV27
CSASPWTGTGEAFF,TGCAGTGCTAGCCCGTGGACAGGGACTGGGGAAGCTTTCTTT,many,TRBJ1-1,TRBD1,TRBV20-1
CASSTGWSSYEQYF,TGTGCCAGCAGCACGGGGTGGAGCTCCTACGAGCAGTACTTC,many,TRBJ2-7,.,TRBV11-2
CSARDSVLGGYTF,TGCAGTGCTAGAGATTCAGTGTTGGGGGGCTACACCTTC,many,TRBJ1-2,.,TRBV20-1
CASSPKLAGGGYEQYF,TGTGCCAGCAGTCCTAAATTAGCGGGAGGAGGTTACGAGCAGTACTTC,.,TRBJ2-7,TRBD2,TRBV28
CASSSVFGGTDTQYF,TGTGCCAGCAGCTCAGTATTTGGAGGGACAGATACGCAGTATTTT,.,TRBJ2-3,.,TRBV11-2
CASTTRDRVYNEQFF,TGTGCCAGCACTACCCGGGACAGGGTCTACAATGAGCAGTTCTTC,many,TRBJ2-1,TRBD1,TRBV7-2
CASSYSPAGALNTEAFF,TGTGCCAGCAGTTACTCCCCGGCCGGGGCACTGAACACTGAAGCTTTCTTT,many,TRBJ1-1,.,TRBV6-5
CASSLNRVSPGSNQPQHF,TGTGCCAGCAGCTTAAATAGGGTGTCCCCAGGGTCTAATCAGCCCCAGCATTTT,many,TRBJ1-5,.,TRBV7-8
CASSWRDRLNSPLHF,TGTGCCAGCAGTTGGAGGGACAGGCTTAATTCACCCCTCCACTTT,few,TRBJ1-6,TRBD1,TRBV27
CASSSTELYHAGGYTF,TGTGCCAGCAGTTCAACCGAATTGTACCACGCGGGGGGCTACACCTTC,.,TRBJ1-2,.,TRBV12-3/TRBV12-4
CAVQRGVNTEAFF,TGTGCGGTACAAAGGGGGGTGAACACTGAAGCTTTCTTT,many,TRBJ1-1,.,TRBV7-8
CASSFITNYGYTF,TGTGCCAGCAGTTTTATAACAAACTATGGCTACACCTTC,many,TRBJ1-2,.,TRBV12-3/TRBV12-4
CASSLGGRPQQNEQFF,TGTGCCAGCAGTTTAGGAGGGCGGCCCCAACAGAATGAGCAGTTCTTC,many,TRBJ2-1,.,TRBV28
CASSLQDYEQYF,TGTGCCAGCAGCTTACAGGACTACGAGCAGTACTTC,many,TRBJ2-7,.,TRBV7-9
CASSFIGVGYNEQFF,TGTGCCAGCAGTTTTATCGGAGTCGGCTACAATGAGCAGTTCTTC,many,TRBJ2-1,.,TRBV12-3/TRBV12-4
CASSPRTSGSHPYEQYF,TGTGCCAGCAGTCCAAGGACTAGCGGGAGCCACCCCTACGAGCAGTACTTC,many,TRBJ2-7,TRBD2,TRBV12-3/TRBV12-4
CASSLDGGASNQPQHF,TGTGCCAGCAGCTTAGATGGGGGTGCTAGCAATCAGCCCCAGCATTTT,.,TRBJ1-5,.,TRBV7-2
CASSLAGPGLSSTDTQYF,TGTGCCAGCAGCTTAGCTGGGCCGGGACTTTCCTCCACAGATACGCAGTATTTT,many,TRBJ2-3,.,TRBV7-2
CASSLLAIATDTQYF,TGTGCCAGCAGCTTACTAGCGATTGCCACAGATACGCAGTATTTT,.,TRBJ2-3,.,TRBV7-8
CSARDLGDKDGYTF,TGCAGTGCTAGAGATCTGGGGGACAAGGATGGCTACACCTTC,many,TRBJ1-2,.,TRBV20-1
CASSLAVRGPPGYGYTF,TGTGCCAGCAGTTTAGCCGTCAGGGGGCCGCCAGGGTATGGCTACACCTTC,many,TRBJ1-2,TRBD1,TRBV12-3/TRBV12-4
CATSDRYEQFF,TGTGCCACCAGTGATAGGTATGAGCAGTTCTTC,many,TRBJ2-1,.,TRBV24-1
CASSRIGLTYNEQFF,TGTGCCAGCAGTCGAATCGGACTAACCTACAATGAGCAGTTCTTC,many,TRBJ2-1,.,TRBV28
CASSSTSGQGSYQETQYF,TGTGCCAGCAGTTCCACCTCGGGACAGGGCAGCTACCAAGAGACCCAGTACTTC,.,TRBJ2-5,TRBD1,TRBV28
CASSDDQGDTEAFF,TGTGCCAGCAGTGACGATCAGGGTGACACTGAAGCTTTCTTT,many,TRBJ1-1,.,TRBV6-1
CASSAVTGTRSGGKPGELFF,TGTGCCAGCAGCGCAGTTACCGGGACCAGGTCCGGAGGAAAACCCGGGGAGCTGTTTTTT,.,TRBJ2-2,.,TRBV9
CASSESFVGVEKLFF,TGTGCCAGCAGTGAAAGCTTTGTCGGGGTTGAAAAACTGTTTTTT,many,TRBJ1-4,.,TRBV2
CASSTGLAGVEGTDTQYF,TGTGCCAGCAGCACGGGACTAGCGGGAGTAGAGGGGACAGATACGCAGTATTTT,many,TRBJ2-3,TRBD2,TRBV2
CASAQQETQYF,TGTGCTAGTGCCCAACAAGAGACCCAGTACTTC,many,TRBJ2-5,.,TRBV12-5
CASSLLGLGTEAFF,TGTGCCAGCAGTTTACTAGGACTTGGCACTGAAGCTTTCTTT,many,TRBJ1-1,.,TRBV6-5
CASSQSLGLVRSTQYF,TGCGCCAGCAGCCAATCACTGGGACTAGTCAGGAGCACGCAGTATTTT,.,TRBJ2-3,TRBD2,TRBV4-3
CASSSLAGDGNEQFF,TGTGCCAGTAGTAGCCTAGCGGGGGATGGCAATGAGCAGTTCTTC,few,TRBJ2-1,TRBD2,TRBV19